Below, 10 T cell receptor beta chains from the same sample are listed, as sequenced in a study of blood T cell repertoires in COVID-19. Clones were read by immunoSEQ multiplex PCR, and TCRdb kept only the in-frame ones, dropping some. Of about 300,000 clones in the sample, approximately 90% were seen once. The sample taken for sequencing was peripheral blood. These receptors were taken from a woman between 50 and 59 years old with COVID-19, enrolled during active disease.

This clone has just one count. This specimen includes other DNA sequences encoding the same CDR3. The gene calls are TRBV18 and TRBJ2-5; no reliable D call. This CDR3 spans 11 amino acids. Per germline, CDR1 KGHSH and CDR2 LQKENI. The germline V and J ends were trimmed by 3 bases and 5 bases, with 4 bases remaining between them. The CDR3: CASSPSETQYF. CDR3 coding DNA: TGTGCCAGCTCACCTTCGGAGACCCAGTACTTC.

The CDR3 loop is CASGSSRGDYGYTF. The CDR3 region has the DNA TGTGCTAGTGGTTCCTCCAGGGGAGACTATGGCTACACCTTC. This rearrangement joins TRBV12-5 to TRBJ1-2, with D tentatively TRBD1 (6 bases). CDR1 and CDR2 from the germline V gene are LGHNT and FRNRAP. The CDR3 spans 14 residues. Between the trimmed V and J ends, which lost 4 bases and 3 bases, there was a span of 12 bases.

The chain carries TRBV6-5 and TRBJ1-2, with TRBD1 as a possible D gene (6 bases). The CDR3 loop spans 13 amino acids. Deletions cut 0 bases from V and 7 bases from J, with 9 bases between. The germline V gene encodes CDR1 MNHEY and CDR2 SVGAGI. CDR3 amino acids: CASSYSNRVGYTF. The CDR3 nucleotides read TGTGCCAGCAGTTACTCGAACAGGGTTGGCTACACCTTC.

The chain uses TRBV11-3 and TRBJ2-7; D is possibly TRBD1 (6 bases). The germline V gene has CDR1 SGHNT and CDR2 YENEEA. Trimming cost V 5 bases and J 0 bases, with 14 bases left between them. CDR3 length: 15 residues. CDR3 DNA sequence: TGTGCCAGCAGCCGGACAGAAGCAATCTCCTACGAGCAGTACTTC. It yields the protein CASSRTEAISYEQYF.

The rearrangement links TRBV11-3 to TRBJ1-1; D unresolved. The ends were cut back, 5 bases at V and 7 bases at J, with 11 bases in the middle. The CDR3 extends over 12 amino acids. CDR1 SGHNT and CDR2 YENEEA come from the germline V gene. The CDR3 DNA reads TGTGCCAGCAGCCTGATGTCAGGTGAAGCTTTCTTT. This encodes CASSLMSGEAFF.

The chain links TRBV9 to TRBJ2-2; D is possibly TRBD1 (6 bases). Trimming shortened V by 4 bases and J by 1 base, and 14 bases separated the two germline ends. In germline, CDR1 is SGDLS, CDR2 YYNGEE. The CDR3 consists of 16 residues. CDR3 protein: CASSLRRTENTGELFF. The CDR3 DNA is TGTGCCAGCAGCCTCAGACGGACAGAGAACACCGGGGAGCTGTTTTTT. Drawing the rest from reference TRBV9 and TRBJ2-2, the complete variable domain is DSGVTQTPKHLITATGQRVTLRCSPRSGDLSVYWYQQSLDQGLQFLIQYYNGEERAKGNILERFSAQQFPDLHSELNLSSLELGDSALYFCASSLRRTENTGELFFGEGSRLTVL.

V and J are TRBV6-5 and TRBJ1-2; 9 bases align to TRBD1. J was trimmed by 7 bases and V by 7 bases; bases with no gene match: 13. CDR1 and CDR2 from the germline V gene are MNHEY and SVGAGI. The CDR3 contains 15 residues. The CDR3 region has the DNA TGTGCCAGCACATCCCTGGGACAGGGAACGGTTGGCTACACCTTC. This codes for CASTSLGQGTVGYTF.

The chain has TRBV21-1 and TRBJ2-1; TRBD2, the table's D call, was not compared with the DNA. TRBV21-1 is a pseudogene segment. There are 17 residues in the CDR3. Here the CDR3 DNA reads TGTGCCAGCAGCAAAGCGCCCCGCCTGAGCTCCTACAATGAGCAGTTCTTC. Protein sequence: CASSKAPRLSSYNEQFF.

This clone has only one observation. CDR3 in amino acids: CASSSPGLAGTTDTQYF. CDR3 DNA: TGTGCCAGCAGTTCCCCCGGACTAGCGGGTACCACAGATACGCAGTATTTT. The chain carries TRBV27 and TRBJ2-3, with 11 bases fitting TRBD2. J was trimmed by 2 bases and V by 4 bases; bases with no gene match: 8. Germline CDR1 and CDR2: MNHEY and SMNVEV (reference sequence). CDR3 length: 17 amino acids.

The chain employs TRBV15 and TRBJ2-2; 8 bases agree with TRBD2. The CDR3 loop spans 16 amino acids. Germline CDR1 LNHNV, CDR2 YYDKDF (reference sequence). J lost 5 bases, V lost 1 base, and 6 bases had no gene match. The DNA for the CDR3 is TGTGCCACCAGCAGAGCAGCGGGGGTAGATACCGGGGAGCTGTTTTTT. Translation: CATSRAAGVDTGELFF.